These 28 T cell receptor beta chains were all obtained from the same sample, sequenced in a study of control samples from healthy donors and cancer patients. Generated by immunoSEQ multiplex PCR, the TCRdb table keeps only in-frame clones and is missing some. There are about 120,000 clones in the sample; around nine tenths occur only once, and about 12% lies in the top ten. Source material: blood. The receptors come from a man aged 30 to 39 in good health.

The CDR3, as DNA: TGTGCCACCAGTGATTTAGGGCTTGAAGCTTTCTTT. Translating it yields CATSDLGLEAFF. The chain joins TRBV24-1 to TRBJ1-1; D is unresolved. The V end lost 1 base, the J end lost 7 bases, and 6 bases lay between the germline ends. Germline V gives CDR1 KGHDR, CDR2 SFDVKD. The CDR3 loop spans 12 amino acids.

This clone is a singleton in its sample. In DNA, the CDR3 is TGCGCCAGCAGCGGACTAGCGGGGGGCCAGGATGAGCAGTTCTTC. Its protein product is CASSGLAGGQDEQFF. The V and J genes are TRBV5-1 and TRBJ2-1; 14 positions agree with TRBD2. CDR3 length: 15 amino acids. CDR1 is SGHRS, CDR2 YFSETQ, per germline. V gave up 4 bases and J gave up 8 bases; unmatched junction bases: 5.

This sequence joins TRBV19 and TRBJ1-2; D may be TRBD1 (5 bases). Trimming took off 3 bases at V and 2 bases at J, with 10 bases between the two ends. This CDR3 contains 14 residues. Per germline, CDR1 LNHDA and CDR2 SQIVND (reference sequence). CDR3 sequence (DNA): TGTGCCAGTAGTATTTCCGGGGGGAACTATGGCTACACCTTC. Amino acids: CASSISGGNYGYTF.

The J gene is TRBJ1-3, the V gene TRBV7-8; 11 bases map to TRBD1. The CDR3 has 13 amino acids. V was clipped by 5 bases and J by 7 bases; unmatched bases: 1. Germline V lookup: CDR1 SGHVS, CDR2 FQNEAQ. CDR3 protein: CASSRTGGNTIYF. Here the CDR3 DNA reads TGTGCCAGCAGCCGGACAGGGGGCAACACCATATATTTT.

This chain uses TRBV19 with TRBJ1-2; 7 bases fit TRBD1. This CDR3 is 14 amino acids long. The germline V gene encodes CDR1 LNHDA and CDR2 SQIVND (reference sequence). Trimming cost V 5 bases and J 8 bases; bases outside gene matches: 11. The CDR3, as DNA: TGTGCCAGTAGTCCGGGACGGGACAGAGGGGGCTACACCTTC. It specifies CASSPGRDRGGYTF.

This chain links TRBV18 with TRBJ2-1, with 8 bases fitting TRBD2. V shed 6 bases, J shed 7 bases, and the junction held 8 bases outside the gene matches. The CDR3 sequence is 14 residues long. Per the germline V gene, CDR1 is KGHSH and CDR2 is LQKENI. The CDR3 DNA reads TGTGCCAGCTCGACACTAGCGGCGGGGAATGAGCAGTTCTTC. Its translation: CASSTLAAGNEQFF. Full variable domain (outside the CDR3, taken from reference TRBV18 and TRBJ2-1): NAGVMQNPRHLVRRRGQEARLRCSPMKGHSHVYWYRQLPEEGLKFMVYLQKENIIDESGMPKERFSAEFPKEGPSILRIQQVVRGDSAAYFCASSTLAAGNEQFFGPGTRLTVL.

The chain recombines TRBV24-1 with TRBJ1-1; no reliable D call. CDR1 and CDR2 from the germline V gene are KGHDR and SFDVKD. The CDR3 consists of 15 residues. V lost 3 bases and J 1 base, leaving 11 bases between the germline ends. The CDR3 loop is CATSDPRSSNTEAFF. CDR3 sequence (DNA): TGTGCCACCAGTGATCCCAGGTCTTCGAACACTGAAGCTTTCTTT.

This clone has just a few counts. The chain's CDR3 is CASLPGSGNTIYF. The DNA for the CDR3 is TGTGCCAGCTTACCCGGATCTGGAAACACCATATATTTT. The chain has TRBV28 and TRBJ1-3; D gene ambiguous. From germline, CDR1 is MDHEN and CDR2 SYDVKM. Between the trimmed V and J ends, which lost 8 bases and 1 base, there was a span of 9 bases. This CDR3 has 13 amino acids.

The gene calls are TRBV30 and TRBJ2-2; D is unresolved. Trimming stripped 0 bases from V and 15 bases from J, with 14 bases between. Germline CDR1 and CDR2: GTSNPN and SVGIG (reference sequence). The CDR3 is made up of 12 amino acids. DNA of the CDR3: TGTGCCTGGAGTGTCTTTAAGTCGGCGATGTTTTTT. It codes for CAWSVFKSAMFF.

The V and J genes are TRBV7-3 and TRBJ1-1, with D maybe TRBD1 (5 bases). The germline gives CDR1 SGHTA, CDR2 FQGTGA. CDR3 length equals 13 residues. Trimming removed 5 bases from V and 5 bases from J, with 12 bases in between. CDR3 DNA sequence: TGTGCCAGCAGCCCCGGCCAGGGAACTGAAGCTTTCTTT. Its translation: CASSPGQGTEAFF.

V gene TRBV25-1 combines with J gene TRBJ2-1; no clear D. Germline values: CDR1 MGHDK, CDR2 SYGVNS. The CDR3 is 11 residues long. Trimming took off 6 bases at V and 10 bases at J, with 10 bases between the two ends. CDR3 in amino acids: CASRGIHEQFF. The CDR3 DNA reads TGTGCCAGCAGGGGGATACACGAGCAGTTCTTC.

On this clone: The junction and the germline gene differ at one end; a read error may be behind it. V is TRBV6-5 and J is TRBJ1-1, with D possibly matching TRBD1 (5 bases). Germline V lookup: CDR1 MNHEY, CDR2 SVGAGI. The CDR3 sequence is 14 residues long. The CDR3 here is CAGREGLTTTEAFF. CDR3 sequence (DNA): TGTGCCGGCAGGGAGGGGCTCACGACCACTGAAGCTTTCTTT.

This chain links TRBV5-4 with TRBJ2-3; D is ambiguous. Germline assignment: CDR1 SGHNT and CDR2 YYREEE (reference sequence). The CDR3 is 13 residues long. The V end was cut by 1 base, the J end by 3 bases, with 6 bases between. The CDR3 coding sequence is TGTGCCAGCAGCTTGATATCGACAGATACGCAGTATTTT. It specifies CASSLISTDTQYF.

A note on this clone: One junction end disagrees with the germline gene, perhaps due to a read error. The chain is built from TRBV6-5 and TRBJ1-3, with 7 bases identical to TRBD1. Germline CDR1 is MNHEY and CDR2 is SVGAGI. The CDR3 runs 15 residues. The chain's CDR3 is CAGSRGTATGNTIYF. In DNA, the CDR3 is TGTGCCGGCAGTCGTGGGACAGCCACTGGAAACACCATATATTTT.

The J gene is TRBJ1-4, the V gene TRBV10-2; 8 nucleotides line up with TRBD1. Germline CDR1 WSHSY, CDR2 SAAADI. CDR3 size: 17 residues. Trimming cost V 3 bases and J 4 bases; bases outside gene matches: 10. The DNA of the CDR3 is TGCGCCAGCAGTGACTCGAGAAGACAGGGGCATAATGAAAAACTGTTTTTT. Translated: CASSDSRRQGHNEKLFF.

This rearrangement joins TRBV6-5 to TRBJ2-7; TRBD2 is a possible D gene (6 bases). Germline V gene lookup returns CDR1 MNHEY and CDR2 SVGAGI. The V end was cut by 8 bases, the J end by 4 bases, with 21 bases between. The CDR3 consists of 15 residues. The CDR3 sequence: CASFWGSEAGYEQYF. The DNA of the CDR3 is TGTGCCAGCTTTTGGGGTAGTGAGGCGGGGTACGAGCAGTACTTC.

J is TRBJ1-1 and V is TRBV5-1, with D hard to call. This CDR3 comprises 17 residues. Trimming removed 3 bases at V and 0 bases at J, with 18 bases between. From germline, CDR1 is SGHRS and CDR2 YFSETQ. CDR3 nucleotide sequence: TGCGCCAGCAGCTACCCCAGCGTTGGAACCATGAACACTGAAGCTTTCTTT. Protein: CASSYPSVGTMNTEAFF.

The J gene is TRBJ1-6, the V gene TRBV11-3; 8 bases agree with TRBD1. The CDR3 is 15 amino acids. J gave up 12 bases and V 1 base, and 8 bases lay outside the gene matches. CDR1 is SGHNT, CDR2 YENEEA, per germline. The CDR3 here is CASSLGGQGAQPLHF. For the CDR3, the DNA is TGTGCCAGCAGCTTAGGAGGGCAGGGGGCTCAACCCCTCCACTTT.

The chain joins TRBV11-2 to TRBJ1-2; D remains unclear. CDR1 is SGHAT and CDR2 is FQNNGV in the germline V gene. The CDR3 is 13 residues long. Trimming took 0 bases from V and 7 from J, leaving 9 bases between them. CDR3 in DNA: TGTGCCAGCAGCTTAGAACAGTCTGGTGGCTACACCTTC. Translated: CASSLEQSGGYTF.

The genes are TRBV30 and TRBJ1-3; D gene uncertain. Germline-derived CDR1 and CDR2 are GTSNPN and SVGIG (reference sequence). The V gene lost 2 bases and the J gene lost 3 bases, with 8 bases spanning the gap. The CDR3 consists of 13 residues. The CDR3 nucleotides read TGTGCCTGGAGTCCTTTGATTGGAAACACCATATATTTT. Residues: CAWSPLIGNTIYF.

DNA for the CDR3: TGTGCCAGCTCACTTCCTTTCACCTCCACAGATACGCAGTATTTT. This encodes CASSLPFTSTDTQYF. The chain uses TRBV18 and TRBJ2-3; D unclear. This CDR3 region has 15 residues. Trimming pared 4 bases from V and 2 bases from J, leaving 13 bases between. Germline CDR1 KGHSH, CDR2 LQKENI.

The CDR3, as DNA: TGTGCCAGCAGCTTTTCTGGGGGAAGTGGAAACACCATATATTTT. Translating it yields CASSFSGGSGNTIYF. The chain employs TRBV7-9 and TRBJ1-3; D possibly corresponds to TRBD1 (5 bases). The CDR3 is 15 residues long. Germline lookup yields CDR1 SEHNR and CDR2 FQNEAQ (reference sequence). V lost 3 bases, J lost 3 bases, and 12 bases lay in between.

The chain combines TRBV27 with TRBJ2-5, with TRBD2 matching 11 bases. Germline lookup yields CDR1 MNHEY and CDR2 SMNVEV (reference sequence). This CDR3 has 16 amino acids. Germline trimming cut 3 bases from V and 3 bases from J; bases unmatched to any gene: 6. In DNA form, the CDR3 reads TGTGCCAGCAGTTTCGCTATGGGACTAGCGGAAGAGACCCAGTACTTC. Translated: CASSFAMGLAEETQYF.

The chain is built from TRBV7-3 and TRBJ2-1; 8 bases align to TRBD1. Trimming took 1 base from V and 2 from J; bases not matched to a gene: 13. The germline gives CDR1 SGHTA, CDR2 FQGTGA. The CDR3 extends over 19 amino acids. As DNA, the CDR3 is TGTGCCAGCAGCTTAAGCCCCAGGGGGCTAACTCCGACCTACAATGAGCAGTTCTTC. This translates into CASSLSPRGLTPTYNEQFF.

The rearrangement joins TRBV4-1 to TRBJ2-2, with 9 bases identical to TRBD2. The CDR3 contains 17 residues. V trimming: 0 bases; J trimming: 0 bases; junction bases outside the gene matches: 2. Germline CDR1 MGHRA, CDR2 YSYEKL. CDR3 loop: CASSQEVAGANTGELFF. CDR3 in DNA: TGCGCCAGCAGCCAAGAGGTAGCGGGGGCGAACACCGGGGAGCTGTTTTTT.

Only one count was recorded for this clone. V gene TRBV6-5 combines with J gene TRBJ1-1, with D tentatively TRBD1 (6 bases). The germline V gene has CDR1 MNHEY and CDR2 SVGAGI. The CDR3 runs to 15 residues. V was trimmed by 4 bases and J by 2 bases, leaving 14 bases between them. The CDR3 is CASSLGGRINTEAFF. CDR3 coding DNA: TGTGCCAGCAGTTTAGGGGGAAGGATCAACACTGAAGCTTTCTTT.

This clone was seen a single time. V is TRBV3-1 (or the pseudogene TRBV3-2) and J is TRBJ2-5; 7 bases align to TRBD1. Per the germline V gene, CDR1 is LGHDT and CDR2 is YNNKEL (reference sequence). The CDR3 covers 18 residues. V trimming: 0 bases; J trimming: 1 base; junction bases outside the gene matches: 11. The chain's CDR3 is CASSQDSRGRAVQETQYF. CDR3 DNA sequence: TGTGCCAGCAGCCAAGATTCGAGGGGGCGCGCGGTCCAAGAGACCCAGTACTTC.

This clone was seen just once. The rearrangement uses TRBV11-2 and TRBJ1-6, with 7 nucleotides matching TRBD1. CDR1 and CDR2 (germline): SGHAT, FQNNGV. The CDR3 is made up of 14 amino acids. With V trimmed by 7 bases and J by 5 bases, 5 bases remained unmatched. CDR3 DNA: TGTGCCAGCAACCTGGGACAGCATAATTCACCCCTCCACTTT. It specifies CASNLGQHNSPLHF. The whole variable domain, filled in from reference TRBV11-2 and TRBJ1-6, reads EAGVAQSPRYKIIEKRQSVAFWCNPISGHATLYWYQQILGQGPKLLIQFQNNGVVDDSQLPKDRFSAERLKGVDSTLKIQPAKLEDSAVYLCASNLGQHNSPLHFGNGTRLTVT.